This T cell receptor beta chain was identified in a study of cytomegalovirus exposure and HLA in healthy donors. Study findings and constraints: Further analysis, carried out later, found HLA-associated TCR beta chains more clonally expanded than equally common other chains.

The CDR3 has 14 amino acids. Germline-derived CDR1 and CDR2 are SGDLS and YYNGEE. V was cut by 0 bases and J by 3 bases, with 7 bases left in between. A multiplex PCR was run with 60 Vbeta primers and 13 Jbeta primers. Original processing methods: A later analysis tallied roughly 77 million unique TCR beta chains, some 12 million of them shared. Repertoires were generated with immunoSEQ multiplex PCR, while TCRdb's copy carries only in-frame clones and drops some. From that table come the V and J calls and clone size; the DNA was used to work out D and trimming. Among 130,000 or so clones listed, roughly 9.6% were seen once. This clone has just a few counts. Its antigen is undetermined.

This TCR was recovered from a woman aged 40 to 55 in good health and CMV-seropositive. Sample: PBMCs. The chain links TRBV9 to TRBJ2-1, with D maybe TRBD1 (5 bases). CDR3 sequence (DNA): TGTGCCAGCAGCGTAGGCGACAGCTACAATGAGCAGTTCTTC. Protein: CASSVGDSYNEQFF.